This TCR beta chain was retrieved from a study of T cell responses to AZD1222 COVID-19 vaccine. General study points: When two AZD1222 doses had been given, Spike-specific TCR breadth and depth rose. Spike was spanned by vaccine-associated CD4 TCRs, which were dominant at 160-218 and 743-854. Clonal diversity may have been underestimated in mostly white British donors.

Comments on this clone: No antigen is known for it.

Profiled with immunoSEQ multiplex PCR; TCRdb holds only in-frame clones, not every one. Here the sample spans approximately 80,000 clones, around 85% being singletons. This clonotype originated in an adult who received the AZD1222 COVID-19 vaccine. Sequencing used peripheral blood, obtained 28 days after the second AZD1222 dose.

CDR3 sequence (DNA): TGTGCCAGCAGCCGCGGGACAGACACCAATCAGCCCCAGCATTTT. Protein sequence: CASSRGTDTNQPQHF. V and J are TRBV6-6 and TRBJ1-5; 7 nucleotides agree with TRBD1. V trimming: 6 bases; J trimming: 3 bases; junction bases outside the gene matches: 8. Germline V gene data show CDR1 as MNHNY and CDR2 as SVGAGI (reference sequence). This CDR3 has 15 amino acids.